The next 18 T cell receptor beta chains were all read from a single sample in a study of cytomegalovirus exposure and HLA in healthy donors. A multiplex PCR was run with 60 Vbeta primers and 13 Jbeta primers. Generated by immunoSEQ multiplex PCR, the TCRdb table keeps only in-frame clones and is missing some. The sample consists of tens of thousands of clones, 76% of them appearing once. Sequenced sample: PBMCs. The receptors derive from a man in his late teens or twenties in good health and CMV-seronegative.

CDR3 sequence: CASSSLDWGELFF. The CDR3 DNA reads TGTGCCAGCAGCTCCTTGGACTGGGGGGAGCTGTTTTTT. The gene calls are TRBV7-8 and TRBJ2-2, with D possibly matching TRBD2 (5 bases). CDR1 is SGHVS, CDR2 FQNEAQ, per germline. Deletions cut 4 bases from V and 8 bases from J, with 11 bases between. This CDR3 contains 13 residues.

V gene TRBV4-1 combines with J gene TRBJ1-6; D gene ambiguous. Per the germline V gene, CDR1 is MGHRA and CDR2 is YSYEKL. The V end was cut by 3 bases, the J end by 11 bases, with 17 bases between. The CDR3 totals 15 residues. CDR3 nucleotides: TGCGCCAGCAGCCAGGACTTGAGCAGATGGCCACCCCTCCACTTT. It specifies CASSQDLSRWPPLHF.

CDR3 nucleotide sequence: TGCGCCAGCAGCCCGGCGCTAGCGGGGGTGAATGAGCAGTTCTTC. Its translation: CASSPALAGVNEQFF. J is TRBJ2-1 and V is TRBV5-1, with TRBD2 identical over 10 bases. The V and J ends lost 4 bases and 7 bases, in that order; junction bases with no gene match: 8. The CDR3 covers 15 residues. The germline CDR1 and CDR2 sequences are SGHRS and YFSETQ. The complete variable domain, with remaining parts taken from reference TRBV5-1 and TRBJ2-1, reads KAGVTQTPRYLIKTRGQQVTLSCSPISGHRSVSWYQQTPGQGLQFLFEYFSETQRNKGNFPGRFSGRQFSNSRSEMNVSTLELGDSALYLCASSPALAGVNEQFFGPGTRLTVL.

Here the CDR3 reads CASSVLAGGVSGELFF. In nucleotides, the CDR3 is TGTGCCAGCAGCGTACTAGCGGGGGGGGTATCCGGGGAGCTGTTTTTT. J is TRBJ2-2 and V is TRBV9; 12 bases fit TRBD2. Trimming at V came to 1 base and at J to 6 bases, leaving 4 bases not matched to a gene. Per the germline V gene, CDR1 is SGDLS and CDR2 is YYNGEE. CDR3 length: 16 residues.

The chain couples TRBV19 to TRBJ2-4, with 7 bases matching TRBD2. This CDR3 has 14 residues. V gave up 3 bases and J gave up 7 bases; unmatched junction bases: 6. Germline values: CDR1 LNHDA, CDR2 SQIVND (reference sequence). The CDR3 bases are TGTGCCAGTAGTATTGGCGGACTAGGTAACATTCAGTACTTC. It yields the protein CASSIGGLGNIQYF.

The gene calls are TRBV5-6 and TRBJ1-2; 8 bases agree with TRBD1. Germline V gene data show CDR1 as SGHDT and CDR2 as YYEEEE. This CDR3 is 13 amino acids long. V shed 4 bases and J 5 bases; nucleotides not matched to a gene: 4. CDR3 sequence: CASSIRGPYGYTF. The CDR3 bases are TGTGCCAGCAGCATCAGGGGGCCGTATGGCTACACCTTC.

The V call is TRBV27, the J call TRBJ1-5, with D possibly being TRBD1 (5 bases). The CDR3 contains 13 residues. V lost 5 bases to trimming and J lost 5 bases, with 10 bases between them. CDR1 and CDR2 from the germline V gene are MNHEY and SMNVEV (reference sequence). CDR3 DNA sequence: TGTGCCAGCAGTGGGGGGAATCATCAGCCCCAGCATTTT. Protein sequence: CASSGGNHQPQHF.

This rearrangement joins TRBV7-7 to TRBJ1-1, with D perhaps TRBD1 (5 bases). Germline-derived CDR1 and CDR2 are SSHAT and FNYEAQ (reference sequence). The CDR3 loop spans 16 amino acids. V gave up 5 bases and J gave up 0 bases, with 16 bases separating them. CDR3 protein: CASSPRTRKLNTEAFF. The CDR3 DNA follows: TGTGCCAGCAGCCCCCGGACACGGAAGTTGAACACTGAAGCTTTCTTT.

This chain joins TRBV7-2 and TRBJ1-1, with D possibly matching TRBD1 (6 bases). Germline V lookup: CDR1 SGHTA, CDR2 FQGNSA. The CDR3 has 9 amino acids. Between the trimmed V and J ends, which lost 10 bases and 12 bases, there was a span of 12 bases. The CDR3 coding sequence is TGTGCCATGGGGGACAATCCTTTCTTT. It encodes CAMGDNPFF.

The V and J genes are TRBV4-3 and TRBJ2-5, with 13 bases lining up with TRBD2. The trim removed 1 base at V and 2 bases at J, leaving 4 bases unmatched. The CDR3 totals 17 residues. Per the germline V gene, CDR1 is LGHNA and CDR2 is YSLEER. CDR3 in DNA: TGCGCCAGCAGCCAAGCGACTAGCGGGGGGTGGCAAGAGACCCAGTACTTC. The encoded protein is CASSQATSGGWQETQYF.

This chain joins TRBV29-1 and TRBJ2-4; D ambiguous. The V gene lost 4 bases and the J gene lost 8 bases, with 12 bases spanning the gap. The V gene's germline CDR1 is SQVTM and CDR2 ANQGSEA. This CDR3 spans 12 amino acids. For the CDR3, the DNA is TGCAGCGTTGTTGTCCAAGAGGACATTCAGTACTTC. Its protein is CSVVVQEDIQYF.

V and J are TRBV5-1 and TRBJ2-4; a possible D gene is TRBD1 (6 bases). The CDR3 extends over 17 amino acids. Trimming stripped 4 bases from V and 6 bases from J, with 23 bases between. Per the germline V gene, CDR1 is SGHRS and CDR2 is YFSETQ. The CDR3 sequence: CASSPQQGFQVSNIQYF. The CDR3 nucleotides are TGCGCCAGCAGCCCTCAACAGGGTTTCCAGGTTTCAAACATTCAGTACTTC.

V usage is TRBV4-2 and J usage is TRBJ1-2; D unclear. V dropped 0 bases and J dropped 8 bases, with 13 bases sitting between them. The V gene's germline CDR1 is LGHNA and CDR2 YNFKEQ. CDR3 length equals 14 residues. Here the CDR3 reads CASSQDRWGGGYTF. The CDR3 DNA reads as TGTGCCAGCAGCCAAGATCGATGGGGAGGAGGCTACACCTTC.

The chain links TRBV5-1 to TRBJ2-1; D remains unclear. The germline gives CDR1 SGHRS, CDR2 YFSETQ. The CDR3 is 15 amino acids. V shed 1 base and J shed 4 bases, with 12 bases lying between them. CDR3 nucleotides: TGCGCCAGCAGCTTGTCCGTCGGAGAGTACAATGAGCAGTTCTTC. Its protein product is CASSLSVGEYNEQFF.

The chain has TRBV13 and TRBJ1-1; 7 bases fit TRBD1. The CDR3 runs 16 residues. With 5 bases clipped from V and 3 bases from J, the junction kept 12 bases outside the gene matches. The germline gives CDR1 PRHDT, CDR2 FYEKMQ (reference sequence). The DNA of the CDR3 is TGTGCCAGCAGCCCTCGACAGGGAACCAGGCACACTGAAGCTTTCTTT. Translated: CASSPRQGTRHTEAFF.

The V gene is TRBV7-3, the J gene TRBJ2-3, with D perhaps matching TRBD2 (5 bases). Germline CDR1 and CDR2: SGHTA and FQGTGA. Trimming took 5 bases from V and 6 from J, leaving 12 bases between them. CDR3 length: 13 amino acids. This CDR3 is CASSRWTEDTQYF. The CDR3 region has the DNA TGTGCCAGCAGCCGCTGGACTGAGGATACGCAGTATTTT.

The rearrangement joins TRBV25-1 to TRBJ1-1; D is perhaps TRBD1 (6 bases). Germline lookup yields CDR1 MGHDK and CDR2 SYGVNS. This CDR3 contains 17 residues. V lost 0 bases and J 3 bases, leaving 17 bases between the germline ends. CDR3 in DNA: TGTGCCAGCAGTGAATATATTCGCCAGGGGAGGGACACTGAAGCTTTCTTT. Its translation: CASSEYIRQGRDTEAFF.

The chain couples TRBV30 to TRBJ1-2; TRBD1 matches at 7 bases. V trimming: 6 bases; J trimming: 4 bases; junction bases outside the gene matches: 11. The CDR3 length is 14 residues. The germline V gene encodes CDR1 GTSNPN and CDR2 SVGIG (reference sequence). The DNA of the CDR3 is TGTGCCTGCACCGGGACAGACTTTATCTATGGCTACACCTTC. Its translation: CACTGTDFIYGYTF.